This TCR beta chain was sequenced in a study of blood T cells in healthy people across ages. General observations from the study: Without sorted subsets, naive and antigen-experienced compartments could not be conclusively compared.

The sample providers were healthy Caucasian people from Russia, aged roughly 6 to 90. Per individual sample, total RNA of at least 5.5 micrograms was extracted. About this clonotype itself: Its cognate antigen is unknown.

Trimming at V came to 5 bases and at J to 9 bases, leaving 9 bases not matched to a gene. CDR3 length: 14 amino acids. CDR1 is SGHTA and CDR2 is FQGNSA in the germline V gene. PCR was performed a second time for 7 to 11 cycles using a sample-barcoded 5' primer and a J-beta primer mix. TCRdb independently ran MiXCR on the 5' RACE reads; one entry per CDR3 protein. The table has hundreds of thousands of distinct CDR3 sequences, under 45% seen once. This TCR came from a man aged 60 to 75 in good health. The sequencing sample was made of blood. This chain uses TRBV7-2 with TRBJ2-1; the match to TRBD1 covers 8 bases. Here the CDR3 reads CASSGQGWSGEQFF. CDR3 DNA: TGTGCCAGCAGCGGACAGGGATGGTCGGGTGAGCAGTTCTTC. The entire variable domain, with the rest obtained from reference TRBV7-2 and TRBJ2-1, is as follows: GAGVSQSPSNKVTEKGKDVELRCDPISGHTALYWYRQSLGQGLEFLIYFQGNSAPDKSGLPSDRFSAERTGGSVSTLTIQRTQQEDSAVYLCASSGQGWSGEQFFGPGTRLTVL.